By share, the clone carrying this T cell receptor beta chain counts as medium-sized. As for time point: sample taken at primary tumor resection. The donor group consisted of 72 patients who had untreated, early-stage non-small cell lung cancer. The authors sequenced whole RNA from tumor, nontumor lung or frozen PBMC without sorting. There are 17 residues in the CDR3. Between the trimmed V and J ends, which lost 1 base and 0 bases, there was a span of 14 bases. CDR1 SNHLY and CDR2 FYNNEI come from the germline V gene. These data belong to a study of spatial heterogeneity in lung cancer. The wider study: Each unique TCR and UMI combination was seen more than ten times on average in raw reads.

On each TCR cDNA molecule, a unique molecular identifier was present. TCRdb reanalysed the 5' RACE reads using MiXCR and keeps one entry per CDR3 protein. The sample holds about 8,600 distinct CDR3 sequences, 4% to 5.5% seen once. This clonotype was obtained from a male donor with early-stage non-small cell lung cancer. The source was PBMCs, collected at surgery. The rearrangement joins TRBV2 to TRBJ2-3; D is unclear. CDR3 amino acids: CASSEVSKGVSTDTQYF. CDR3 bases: TGTGCCAGCAGTGAAGTATCGAAGGGCGTGAGCACAGATACGCAGTATTTT.